Listed here are 30 T cell receptor beta chains from one sample, sequenced in a study of T cells after yellow fever vaccination. In TCRdb, the 5' RACE reads were re-called with MiXCR into one record per CDR3 protein. Counted here are some 560,000 distinct CDR3 sequences, 17% occurring once; the ten biggest clones make up 17%. The input for sequencing was PBMCs, taken 5 days after the first yellow fever vaccination. These receptors originate from a man younger than 35 who received the YFV17D yellow fever vaccine.

The DNA of the CDR3 is TGTGCCAGCAGCCCACTAGACGGGCTGAACCCTAACAATGAGCAGTTCTTC. This codes for CASSPLDGLNPNNEQFF. V and J are TRBV7-9 and TRBJ2-1; the D gene is possibly TRBD2 (5 bases). The CDR3 length is 17 residues. In germline, CDR1 is SEHNR, CDR2 FQNEAQ (reference sequence). The V and J ends lost 5 bases and 5 bases respectively, with 22 bases between them.

The rearrangement joins TRBV7-9 to TRBJ2-7; D not certain. The CDR3 consists of 13 residues. Per germline, CDR1 SEHNR and CDR2 FQNEAQ (reference sequence). Trimming left V 2 bases short and J 7 bases short, with 12 bases between. Here the CDR3 reads CASSLFAGGEQYV. CDR3 in DNA: TGTGCCAGCAGCTTATTCGCAGGTGGGGAGCAGTACGTC.

This rearrangement joins TRBV2 to TRBJ2-2; D is uncertain. Germline V CDR1 and CDR2: SNHLY, FYNNEI. The CDR3 runs to 11 residues. V was pared by 3 bases and J by 10 bases, with 6 bases between. The CDR3 loop reads CASSESKELFF. As DNA, the CDR3 is TGTGCCAGCAGTGAGAGCAAGGAGCTGTTTTTT.

This clonotype was observed a handful of times. This chain's CDR3 is CASSLRTSGTHTQYF. The CDR3 coding sequence is TGTGCCAGCAGCCTCCGGACTAGCGGGACACATACGCAGTATTTT. The chain employs TRBV9 and TRBJ2-3; 12 bases agree with TRBD2. The CDR3 is 15 amino acids. The ends lost 4 bases at V and 7 bases at J; junction bases unmatched: 7. Germline lookup yields CDR1 SGDLS and CDR2 YYNGEE.

This clonotype was recorded a few times. The rearrangement joins TRBV12-3 or TRBV12-4 to TRBJ2-1, with D tentatively TRBD2 (6 bases). CDR3 length equals 14 residues. The V end was cut by 3 bases, the J end by 8 bases, with 14 bases between. CDR3 DNA sequence: TGTGCCAGCAGTTTGGATGCGGGGACCGATGAGCAGTTCTTC. Translating gives CASSLDAGTDEQFF.

This rearrangement joins TRBV15 to TRBJ1-3; D unclear. This CDR3 spans 14 amino acids. Trimming took 5 bases from V and 2 from J, leaving 10 bases between them. Germline CDR1 reads LNHNV; CDR2 reads YYDKDF (reference sequence). Written as DNA, the CDR3 is TGTGCCACCAGCCTGCTGGCCCCTGGAAACACCATATATTTT. Protein product: CATSLLAPGNTIYF.

The chain joins TRBV25-1 to TRBJ2-7, with unresolved D. V lost 4 bases and J 6 bases, leaving 19 bases between the germline ends. This CDR3 is 15 amino acids long. Germline V gives CDR1 MGHDK, CDR2 SYGVNS. CDR3 amino acids: CASSVTRSYDSEQYF. The CDR3 DNA reads TGTGCCAGCAGTGTCACCCGTAGCTATGATAGCGAGCAGTACTTC.

This clonotype was counted a few times. An end of the junction does not agree with germline; a read error may underlie this. The chain recombines TRBV9 with TRBJ2-2, with a weak D call TRBD2 (6 bases). The CDR3 contains 18 residues. Per germline, CDR1 SGDLS and CDR2 YYNGEE. The CDR3 reads CASSVATGVYSNNGELFF. In DNA, the CDR3 is TGTGCCAGCAGCGTAGCTACGGGGGTCTACTCGAACAACGGGGAGCTGTTTTTT.

This clonotype occurred a few times. Mismatch with germline at one junction end may stem from a read error. The V gene is TRBV7-7, the J gene TRBJ2-3; TRBD2 matches 7 bases. The V gene's germline CDR1 is SSHAT and CDR2 FNYEAQ (reference sequence). This CDR3 comprises 14 residues. CDR3: CASSLGLGADTQYF. The CDR3 DNA sequence: TGTGCTAGCAGCCTCGGACTAGGCGCAGATACGCAGTATTTT. The full variable domain, its missing parts supplied by reference TRBV7-7 and TRBJ2-3, is GAGVSQSPRYKVTKRGQDVTLRCDPISSHATLYWYQQALGQGPEFLTYFNYEAQPDKSGLPSDRFSAERPEGSISTLTIQRTEQRDSAMYRCASSLGLGADTQYFGPGTRLTVL.

This clonotype has only a few counts. The rearrangement joins TRBV7-3 to TRBJ2-4, with D perhaps matching TRBD1 or TRBD2 (5 bases each). Between the trimmed V and J ends, which lost 5 bases and 9 bases, there was a span of 14 bases. The CDR3 has 13 amino acids. Germline CDR1 is SGHTA and CDR2 is FQGTGA. CDR3 in DNA: TGTGCCAGCAGCCCGGGACGGCAAAGCATTCAGTACTTC. Its protein is CASSPGRQSIQYF.

This rearrangement joins TRBV19 to TRBJ2-7; D ambiguous. Trimming removed 3 bases from V and 0 bases from J, with 3 bases in between. The CDR3 extends over 12 amino acids. The germline gives CDR1 LNHDA, CDR2 SQIVND (reference sequence). Here the CDR3 reads CASSINSYEQYF. CDR3 coding DNA: TGTGCCAGTAGTATCAACTCCTACGAGCAGTACTTC.

The chain is built from TRBV25-1 and TRBJ1-2, with TRBD1 identical over 7 bases. V gave up 1 base and J gave up 0 bases; unmatched junction bases: 2. The CDR3 has 15 residues. Germline V gives CDR1 MGHDK, CDR2 SYGVNS. The CDR3 here is CASSESDRANYGYTF. CDR3 DNA: TGTGCCAGCAGTGAATCAGACAGGGCTAACTATGGCTACACCTTC.

This clonotype was detected a few times. The rearrangement links TRBV20-1 to TRBJ2-3; possible D gene TRBD2, 6 bases. Trimming cost V 0 bases and J 5 bases, with 15 bases left between them. The CDR3 length is 15 residues. Germline values: CDR1 DFQATT, CDR2 SNEGSKA (reference sequence). The CDR3, as DNA: TGCAGTGCTAGAGATGAGCCGCGGGGAGGAGATACGCAGTATTTT. Translating gives CSARDEPRGGDTQYF.

This clonotype was seen more than once but under ten times. The J gene is TRBJ1-1, the V gene TRBV9; D unclear. The CDR3 consists of 13 residues. V lost 0 bases, J lost 6 bases, and 9 bases lay in between. The germline CDR1 and CDR2 sequences are SGDLS and YYNGEE. The CDR3 DNA follows: TGTGCCAGCAGCGTAGGCGGTGGACCTGAAGCTTTCTTT. Residues: CASSVGGGPEAFF.

This clonotype turned up a few times. The V gene is TRBV5-1, the J gene TRBJ2-3, with a possible D match to TRBD1 (6 bases). The CDR3 spans 14 residues. The V gene's germline CDR1 is SGHRS and CDR2 YFSETQ. Trimming stripped 4 bases from V and 1 base from J, with 10 bases between. The CDR3, as DNA: TGCGCCAGCAGCGGACAGTTCGGCACAGATACGCAGTATTTT. It encodes CASSGQFGTDTQYF.

The chain combines TRBV6-2 or TRBV6-3 with TRBJ1-1, with unresolved D. CDR1 MNHEY and CDR2 SVGEGT come from the germline V gene. This CDR3 region has 14 residues. V gave up 10 bases and J gave up 0 bases, with 15 bases separating them. The CDR3 DNA reads TGTGCCACCTCTCGGTTAGAGGTGAACACTGAAGCTTTCTTT. Amino acid sequence: CATSRLEVNTEAFF.

The chain links TRBV6-5 to TRBJ2-1, with 13 bases identical to TRBD2. The CDR3 runs to 15 residues. Trimming removed 0 bases from V and 10 bases from J; junction bases left unmatched: 3. CDR1 is MNHEY and CDR2 is SVGAGI in the germline V gene. CDR3 sequence reads: CASSYSGLAGQEQFF. The CDR3 nucleotides read TGTGCCAGCAGTTACTCGGGACTAGCGGGGCAGGAGCAGTTCTTC.

The chain couples TRBV7-6 to TRBJ2-1; D is ambiguous. V was clipped by 1 base and J by 0 bases, with 10 bases between them. The CDR3 consists of 16 residues. Germline lookup yields CDR1 SGHVS and CDR2 FNYEAQ. CDR3 coding DNA: TGTGCCAGCAGCTTAGACCGGGTCCCCTCCTACAATGAGCAGTTCTTC. Translated, it gives CASSLDRVPSYNEQFF.

The genes are TRBV4-2 and TRBJ1-5, with unresolved D. The CDR3 extends over 16 amino acids. Germline assignment: CDR1 LGHNA and CDR2 YNFKEQ. Trimming cost V 1 base and J 0 bases, with 10 bases left between them. The CDR3 DNA is TGTGCCAGCAGCCAAGGGCTCCGAGGTAGCAATCAGCCCCAGCATTTT. The encoded protein is CASSQGLRGSNQPQHF.

J is TRBJ2-1 and V is TRBV5-4, with TRBD2 as a possible D gene (6 bases). V lost 5 bases and J 6 bases, leaving 21 bases between the germline ends. This CDR3 contains 16 residues. Germline CDR1 SGHNT, CDR2 YYREEE (reference sequence). CDR3 protein: CASSPVPEGWGNEQFF. The CDR3 DNA reads as TGTGCCAGCAGTCCCGTCCCGGAGGGTTGGGGCAATGAGCAGTTCTTC.

The chain joins TRBV4-2 to TRBJ2-3; D gene uncertain. Germline V gene data show CDR1 as LGHNA and CDR2 as YNFKEQ. This CDR3 has 15 residues. Trimming shortened V by 5 bases and J by 1 base, and 13 bases separated the two germline ends. The CDR3 spells CASSWASKGTDTQYF. CDR3 bases: TGTGCCAGCAGCTGGGCCAGCAAGGGCACAGATACGCAGTATTTT.

This clonotype was seen more than once but under ten times. This chain joins TRBV10-3 and TRBJ2-3; D unresolved. V was clipped by 10 bases and J by 6 bases, with 23 bases between them. This CDR3 has 15 residues. Germline CDR1 is ENHRY and CDR2 is SYGVKD. This chain's CDR3 is CATTLRIESGDTQYF. For the CDR3, the DNA is TGTGCCACCACCCTCCGTATCGAGAGTGGGGATACGCAGTATTTT.

This chain uses TRBV11-2 with TRBJ2-5; 11 bases are a match to TRBD2. The V gene end was trimmed by 4 bases and the J gene end by 5 bases; junction bases not matched to a gene: 15. Germline CDR1 reads SGHAT; CDR2 reads FQNNGV. This CDR3 region has 18 residues. The DNA of the CDR3 is TGTGCCAGCAGCTCCTCCTCGGGAGTAGCGGGGGGGCACGAGACCCAGTACTTC. This gives the protein CASSSSSGVAGGHETQYF.

This clonotype was detected a few times. This chain uses TRBV5-1 with TRBJ1-2; the D gene is possibly TRBD1 (6 bases). V was cut by 6 bases and J by 0 bases, with 12 bases left in between. The CDR3 has 14 amino acids. Germline assignment: CDR1 SGHRS and CDR2 YFSETQ. CDR3 amino acids: CASTFAGANYGYTF. In DNA, the CDR3 is TGCGCCAGCACCTTCGCAGGGGCTAACTATGGCTACACCTTC.

This clonotype was seen only a few times. The V gene is TRBV14, the J gene TRBJ2-5; D remains unclear. The CDR3 consists of 12 residues. Germline CDR1 SGHDN, CDR2 FVKESK. V was clipped by 3 bases and J by 4 bases, with 6 bases between them. The CDR3 spells CASSHEVETQYF. Here the CDR3 DNA reads TGTGCCAGCAGCCACGAGGTAGAGACCCAGTACTTC.

Only a few counts were recorded for this clonotype. The chain combines TRBV20-1 with TRBJ2-7, with D maybe TRBD1 (6 bases). The CDR3 length is 14 residues. The germline V gene encodes CDR1 DFQATT and CDR2 SNEGSKA (reference sequence). V lost 5 bases and J 3 bases, leaving 17 bases between the germline ends. The chain's CDR3 is CSAPDSTKSYEQYF. The CDR3 bases are TGCAGTGCTCCGGACAGCACGAAGAGCTACGAGCAGTACTTC.

The rearrangement uses TRBV12-3 or TRBV12-4 and TRBJ2-1; tentative D call: TRBD2 (6 bases). The CDR3 is 15 amino acids. V was cut by 3 bases and J by 7 bases, with 16 bases left in between. The chain's CDR3 is CASSFGGASKNEQFF. The CDR3, as DNA: TGTGCCAGCAGTTTCGGCGGGGCCTCCAAGAATGAGCAGTTCTTC.

This clonotype appeared a few times. V is TRBV7-6 and J is TRBJ2-1; 13 nucleotides agree with TRBD2. With V trimmed by 5 bases and J by 2 bases, 0 bases remained unmatched. This CDR3 spans 15 amino acids. Germline V gene lookup returns CDR1 SGHVS and CDR2 FNYEAQ. DNA for the CDR3: TGTGCCAGCAGCACTAGCGGGGGGGCCTACAATGAGCAGTTCTTC. This encodes CASSTSGGAYNEQFF. Combining the CDR3 with reference TRBV7-6 and TRBJ2-1 gives the whole variable domain GAGVSQSPRYKVTKRGQDVALRCDPISGHVSLYWYRQALGQGPEFLTYFNYEAQQDKSGLPNDRFSAERPEGSISTLTIQRTEQRDSAMYRCASSTSGGAYNEQFFGPGTRLTVL.

This chain connects TRBV4-1 to TRBJ2-5; 8 positions agree with TRBD2. The CDR3 covers 14 residues. V trimming: 3 bases; J trimming: 5 bases; junction bases outside the gene matches: 5. Germline CDR1 and CDR2: MGHRA and YSYEKL. The CDR3 DNA reads TGCGCCAGCAGCCACGAGCGGGGGAGGGAGACCCAGTACTTC. Its protein product is CASSHERGRETQYF.

This clonotype came up a few times. V gene TRBV18 combines with J gene TRBJ2-2; D uncertain. The V gene lost 1 base and the J gene lost 4 bases, with 7 bases spanning the gap. Germline CDR1 reads KGHSH; CDR2 reads LQKENI. The CDR3 loop spans 14 amino acids. The DNA for the CDR3 is TGTGCCAGCTCACCACAGATTTCCACCGGGGAGCTGTTTTTT. Amino acids: CASSPQISTGELFF.